The entry below describes one TCR beta chain. As yet, its antigen is unknown. These data are taken from a study of long-term antiretroviral therapy in people with HIV. Study-wide findings and caveats: Gathering of blood took place between the mid-2000s and the late 2010s, possibly under older ART regimens. Compared with controls, HIV repertoires showed narrower CDR3 length ranges.

V trimming: 2 bases; J trimming: 1 base; junction bases outside the gene matches: 7. Germline V lookup: CDR1 MNHEY, CDR2 SVGAGI. CDR3 length: 16 amino acids. In each sample, about 0.95-10 million cryopreserved PBMC were present before DNA extraction. Samples were assayed with immunoSEQ v3.0 at survey level. The method was immunoSEQ multiplex PCR; TCRdb's version includes in-frame clones alone and lacks a portion of them. The sample yields about 25,000 clones, 60% to 80% seen once. The receptor was derived from a man aged 25 to 40 with HIV. This sample comprised unsorted PBMCs, obtained 2.1 years after starting antiretroviral therapy. The gene calls are TRBV6-5 and TRBJ1-1, with 7 bases identical to TRBD1. The CDR3 is CASSYGWGTENTEAFF. The CDR3 bases are TGTGCCAGCAGTTACGGGTGGGGGACAGAGAACACTGAAGCTTTCTTT.